The rows below give T cell receptor beta chains drawn from one sample of a study of shared clonotypes between healthy human individuals. Using immunoSEQ multiplex PCR, the repertoire was profiled, and TCRdb retains in-frame clones only, with some absent. The sample includes roughly 1,600,000 clones, approximately 98.5% of them seen just once. Sequencing input: naive CD4+ T cells sorted from blood. These receptor sequences come from a man aged 25 to 45 in good health. The CDR3 runs from the conserved cysteine through the conserved F or W. A D gene is named only where the DNA matches it firmly. Size values are once, few and many counts, or a class for expanded clones, and some rows have none.

j_call clone_size v_call d_call cdr3_aa cdr3_nt
TRBJ2-7 - TRBV5-1 TRBD1 CASSSGAGTGSYEQYF TGCGCCAGCAGCTCGGGGGCCGGGACAGGGTCCTACGAGCAGTACTTC
TRBJ2-1 - TRBV10-2 TRBD2 CASSDPSGTSGYNEQFF TGCGCCAGCAGTGACCCTTCCGGGACTAGCGGCTACAATGAGCAGTTCTTC
TRBJ2-7 - TRBV28 - CASSSSGTQFSYEQYF TGTGCCAGCAGTTCGTCCGGGACCCAATTCTCCTACGAGCAGTACTTC
TRBJ2-2 - TRBV5-1 - CASSLWGWGTGELFF TGCGCCAGCAGCTTGTGGGGATGGGGCACCGGGGAGCTGTTTTTT
TRBJ2-2 - TRBV29-1 - CSVEPDSGMAGELFF TGCAGCGTTGAACCGGACAGTGGAATGGCCGGGGAGCTGTTTTTT
TRBJ2-2 - TRBV6-5 - CASTVQDNTGELFF TGTGCCAGCACGGTCCAGGACAACACCGGGGAGCTGTTTTTT
TRBJ2-7 - TRBV28 TRBD1 CASMTGVFLRQYF TGTGCCAGCATGACAGGGGTTTTCCTAAGGCAGTACTTC
TRBJ2-2 - TRBV5-1 - CASSWVGETGELFF TGCGCCAGCAGCTGGGTGGGGGAGACCGGGGAGCTGTTTTTT
TRBJ2-5 - TRBV5-4 TRBD2 CASSLGPGLAGVVETQYF TGTGCCAGCAGCTTGGGACCTGGACTAGCGGGAGTGGTGGAGACCCAGTACTTC
TRBJ2-2 - TRBV10-3 - CAIRFTTAAGELFF TGTGCCATCAGATTCACGACGGCAGCCGGGGAGCTGTTTTTT
TRBJ1-1 - TRBV5-4 TRBD1 CASSYGTDFSTEAFF TGTGCCAGCAGCTACGGGACAGACTTCTCCACTGAAGCTTTCTTT
TRBJ1-2 - TRBV4-1 - CASSQDLTAYGYTF TGCGCCAGCAGCCAAGATTTAACAGCCTATGGCTACACCTTC
TRBJ2-1 - TRBV6-6 TRBD1 CASSLDRNQPNEQFF TGTGCCAGCAGCCTGGACAGGAACCAACCCAATGAGCAGTTCTTC
TRBJ2-1 - TRBV7-8 - CASSLALSFYNEQFF TGTGCCAGCAGCTTAGCGCTTAGCTTCTACAATGAGCAGTTCTTC
TRBJ2-7 - TRBV5-1 TRBD1 CASSHPGQASYEQYF TGCGCCAGCAGCCACCCGGGACAGGCCTCCTACGAGCAGTACTTC
TRBJ2-7 - TRBV28 TRBD1 CASGFSGGLGEQYF TGTGCCAGCGGATTCTCAGGGGGCCTAGGGGAGCAGTACTTC
TRBJ1-5 - TRBV30 - CAWSQGKHQPQHF TGTGCCTGGAGTCAGGGTAAGCATCAGCCCCAGCATTTT
TRBJ2-1 - TRBV4-3 - CASSQERGNKQFF TGCGCCAGCAGCCAAGAACGAGGTAATAAGCAGTTCTTC
TRBJ2-7 - TRBV11-2 TRBD2 CASSFAQLGTSGSYEQYF TGTGCCAGCAGCTTCGCCCAACTAGGGACTAGCGGGAGTTACGAGCAGTACTTC
TRBJ2-1 - TRBV9 - CASSVGWPPSEQFF TGTGCCAGCAGCGTAGGGTGGCCACCAAGTGAGCAGTTCTTC
TRBJ2-3 - TRBV7-6 - CASSNLPSTDTQYF TGTGCCAGCAGCAACCTCCCATCCACAGATACGCAGTATTTT
TRBJ2-5 once TRBV5-4 TRBD2 CASSLTSGREETQYF TGTGCCAGCAGCTTGACTAGCGGGAGGGAGGAGACCCAGTACTTC
TRBJ1-2 - TRBV5-1 TRBD1 CASSRDRGSDGYTF TGCGCCAGCAGCCGGGACAGGGGTAGCGATGGCTACACCTTC
TRBJ2-7 - TRBV18 - CASSPPGTAQYF TGTGCCAGCTCACCACCGGGTACAGCGCAGTACTTC
TRBJ2-1 - TRBV9 TRBD2 CASSVGLAGAGSSYNEQFF TGTGCCAGCAGCGTAGGTCTAGCGGGAGCTGGGAGCTCCTACAATGAGCAGTTCTTC
TRBJ2-5 - TRBV10-2 - CASSFNGRETQYF TGCGCCAGCAGTTTTAACGGGAGAGAGACCCAGTACTTC
TRBJ1-1 - TRBV4-3 - CASSQGVTRNTEAFF TGCGCCAGCAGCCAAGGGGTTACCAGAAACACTGAAGCTTTCTTT